Detailed here is one TCR beta chain. As yet, its antigen is unknown. Profiling relied on immunoSEQ multiplex PCR, and the TCRdb table lists in-frame clones only, not all of them. The data contain fewer than 180,000 clones, roughly 90% of them singletons. CDR3 length: 12 amino acids. V gave up 0 bases and J gave up 5 bases, with 7 bases separating them. The germline gives CDR1 GTSNPN, CDR2 SVGIG (reference sequence). These data come from a study of T cell responses to AZD1222 COVID-19 vaccine. General study points: Sampling that yielded the repertoires occurred only after the peak T cell response. Spike-specific TCR breadth and depth both grew after two AZD1222 doses. Within unmutated variant regions lay the reported targets of nearly half of spike-specific TCRs.

This rearrangement joins TRBV30 to TRBJ2-5; D is possibly TRBD1 (5 bases). The sequence derives from an adult who received the AZD1222 COVID-19 vaccine. The sample in question was peripheral blood, obtained 28 days after the second AZD1222 dose. CDR3 residues: CAWSVQGETQYF. As DNA, the CDR3 is TGTGCCTGGAGTGTTCAGGGTGAGACCCAGTACTTC.